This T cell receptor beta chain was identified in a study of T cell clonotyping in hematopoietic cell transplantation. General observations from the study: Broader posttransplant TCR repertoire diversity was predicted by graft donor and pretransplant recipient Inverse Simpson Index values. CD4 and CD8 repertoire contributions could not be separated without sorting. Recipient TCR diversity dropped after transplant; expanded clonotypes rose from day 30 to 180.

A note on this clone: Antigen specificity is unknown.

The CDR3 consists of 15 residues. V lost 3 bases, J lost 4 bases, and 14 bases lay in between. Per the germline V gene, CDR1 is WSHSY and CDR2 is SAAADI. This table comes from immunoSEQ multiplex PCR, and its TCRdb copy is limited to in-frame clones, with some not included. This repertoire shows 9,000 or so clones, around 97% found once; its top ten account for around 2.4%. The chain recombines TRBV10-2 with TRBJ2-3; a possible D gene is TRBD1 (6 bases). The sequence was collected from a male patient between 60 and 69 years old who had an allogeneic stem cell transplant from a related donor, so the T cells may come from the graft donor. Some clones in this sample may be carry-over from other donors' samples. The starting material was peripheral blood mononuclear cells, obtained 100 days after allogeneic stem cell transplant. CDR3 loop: CASSEFIQGPDTQYF. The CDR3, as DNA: TGCGCCAGCAGTGAATTCATACAGGGTCCAGATACGCAGTATTTT.